Shown below are 21 T cell receptor beta chains from a single sample sequenced in a study of regulatory T cells in long-lasting Graves disease. Stated time point: newly diagnosed GD, antithyroid drugs for less than 3 months. From RNA extracted from PBMCs, the TCR library was made. Libraries of TCR beta came from iRepertoire HTBI primers plus Arm-PCR of CDR3 regions. Each CDR3 protein gets one entry after TCRdb re-called the multiplex PCR reads with MiXCR. The top ten hold 9% to 15% of the sample, which has some 460,000 distinct CDR3 sequences, roughly 16% seen once. This sample was shared with a second study, whose subject was T cells in Graves' hyperthyroidism and ophthalmopathy.

This material consisted of peripheral blood mononuclear cells (PBMCs), taken at new diagnosis, from a patient treated with antithyroid drugs. These receptors originate from a middle-aged man with Graves disease.

The chain combines TRBV20-1 with TRBJ2-7, with 11 bases that match TRBD1. Germline V gene sequence: CDR1 DFQATT, CDR2 SNEGSKA (reference sequence). After removal of 8 bases from V and 4 bases from J, the junction contained 4 bases not matched to a gene. There are 12 residues in the CDR3. CDR3 in amino acids: CSTRDRGYEQYF. DNA for the CDR3: TGCAGTACCCGGGACAGGGGGTACGAGCAGTACTTC.

In regard to this clonotype: A read error may explain this, as a much larger clone is one base away. The chain has TRBV6-1 and TRBJ2-7, with TRBD1 matching 10 bases. This CDR3 has 13 amino acids. Germline CDR1 MNHNS, CDR2 SASEGT. The DNA for the CDR3 is TGTGTCAGCAGTAACCGGGACAGGGGCCACCCTATCTTC. The encoded protein is CVSSNRDRGHPIF.

This clonotype was found many times. This chain links TRBV4-1 with TRBJ1-1, with 9 bases fitting TRBD1. The trim removed 3 bases at V and 3 bases at J, leaving 2 bases unmatched. Germline V gives CDR1 MGHRA, CDR2 YSYEKL. There are 14 residues in the CDR3. CDR3 amino acids: CASSHGTGYTEAFF. The CDR3 region has the DNA TGCGCCAGCAGCCACGGGACAGGGTACACTGAAGCTTTCTTT.

This clonotype was seen many times. This chain joins TRBV28 and TRBJ2-7; the match to TRBD1 covers 8 bases. Germline-derived CDR1 and CDR2 are MDHEN and SYDVKM. With V trimmed by 8 bases and J by 4 bases, 16 bases remained unmatched. The CDR3 is made up of 16 amino acids. The CDR3 reads CASGTTGADLFYEQYF. CDR3 coding DNA: TGTGCCAGCGGTACGACAGGGGCCGACCTTTTTTACGAGCAGTACTTC.

This clonotype has a count of ten or more. The J gene is TRBJ2-7, the V gene TRBV7-8; TRBD2 agrees at 12 bases. CDR3 size: 18 residues. Trimming removed 3 bases from V and 5 bases from J; junction bases left unmatched: 14. Germline V gene data show CDR1 as SGHVS and CDR2 as FQNEAQ. Here the CDR3 DNA reads TGTGCCAGCAGCTTGTCGGTCAGTTCTAGCGGGAGGGCCGACGAGCAGTACTTC. It yields the protein CASSLSVSSSGRADEQYF.

The CDR3 sequence is CASSDRRLGEQYF. The CDR3 DNA is TGTGCCAGCAGTGACAGGCGACTAGGCGAGCAGTACTTC. The V call is TRBV6-1, the J call TRBJ2-7; the D gene is possibly TRBD2 (6 bases). This CDR3 is built from 13 residues. V was clipped by 3 bases and J by 6 bases, with 12 bases between them. Germline values: CDR1 MNHNS, CDR2 SASEGT.

This clonotype showed up just a few times. The chain employs TRBV19 and TRBJ2-2; D is perhaps TRBD1 (6 bases). Germline V gene lookup returns CDR1 LNHDA and CDR2 SQIVND (reference sequence). This CDR3 is built from 15 residues. With 2 bases removed from V and 2 bases from J, the gap between germline ends came to 9 bases. The CDR3 DNA is TGTGCCAGTAGTATAAGGGGGTCAAACACCGGGGAGCTGTTTTTT. Its protein product is CASSIRGSNTGELFF.

In regard to this clonotype: A much larger clone is a single base away; this may be a read error. The J gene is TRBJ2-7, the V gene TRBV5-1; 7 bases align to TRBD1. CDR1 is SGHRS and CDR2 is YFSETQ in the germline V gene. CDR3 size: 14 residues. CDR3: CASSRTGRVREQYF. The CDR3 DNA reads as TGTGCCAGCAGCCGGACAGGACGGGTTCGGGAGCAGTACTTC. Supplemented by reference TRBV5-1 and TRBJ2-7, the full variable domain reads KAGVTQTPRYLIKTRGQQVTLSCSPISGHRSVSWYQQTPGQGLQFLFEYFSETQRNKGNFPGRFSGRQFSNSRSEMNVSTLELGDSALYLCASSRTGRVREQYFGPGTRLTVT.

This clonotype was picked up many times. The chain carries TRBV11-2 and TRBJ2-3; TRBD1 is a possible D gene (5 bases). The CDR3 is 14 residues long. Germline assignment: CDR1 SGHAT and CDR2 FQNNGV. Trimming left V 3 bases short and J 4 bases short, with 11 bases between. Here the CDR3 DNA reads TGTGCCAGCAGCTTTCCGCAGGGCCCAGATACGCAGTATTTT. Amino acid sequence: CASSFPQGPDTQYF.

This clonotype was recorded many times. The chain uses TRBV12-3 or TRBV12-4 and TRBJ2-3, with D unresolved. The CDR3 is 14 amino acids. Trimming took off 6 bases at V and 0 bases at J, with 10 bases between the two ends. CDR3 in amino acids: CASSWSASTDTQYF. In nucleotides, the CDR3 is TGTGCCAGCAGCTGGAGCGCGAGCACAGATACGCAGTATTTT.

This clonotype turned up a few times. The J gene is TRBJ2-4, the V gene TRBV12-3 or TRBV12-4; tentatively, D is TRBD2 (6 bases). The CDR3 has 16 residues. The ends were cut back, 5 bases at V and 5 bases at J, with 19 bases in the middle. The CDR3 here is CASSRGTPTPQNIQYF. CDR3 nucleotides: TGTGCCAGCAGTCGCGGGACTCCGACCCCGCAAAACATTCAGTACTTC.

This clonotype was seen repeatedly, ten times or more. The V and J genes are TRBV20-1 and TRBJ1-2; no definite D call. Trimming removed 0 bases from V and 7 bases from J, with 9 bases in between. CDR1 and CDR2 (germline): DFQATT, SNEGSKA (reference sequence). The CDR3 runs 12 residues. DNA for the CDR3: TGCAGTGCTAGAGATTTTGCAGGTGGCTACACCTTC. Its translation: CSARDFAGGYTF.

This clonotype was counted at least ten times. This chain joins TRBV2 and TRBJ2-3; D might be TRBD1 (6 bases). V was pared by 4 bases and J by 6 bases, with 29 bases between. The CDR3 covers 19 residues. Germline-derived CDR1 and CDR2 are SNHLY and FYNNEI. For the CDR3, the DNA is TGTGCCAGCAGTGGGGTGTCGGGACCTGAGGGGGTGCGCCTGGATACGCAGTATTTT. It is translated as CASSGVSGPEGVRLDTQYF.

The rearrangement joins TRBV20-1 to TRBJ1-1; possible D gene TRBD1, 5 bases. The germline V and J ends were trimmed by 6 bases and 1 base, with 9 bases remaining between them. Germline CDR1 and CDR2: DFQATT and SNEGSKA (reference sequence). The CDR3 length is 12 residues. CDR3 sequence: CSAGPRNTEAFF. In DNA form, the CDR3 reads TGCAGTGCGGGACCCCGGAACACTGAAGCTTTCTTT.

This clonotype was counted a few times. The chain uses TRBV19 and TRBJ2-5; D is uncertain. Germline loops: CDR1 LNHDA, CDR2 SQIVND (reference sequence). This CDR3 is built from 14 residues. V was trimmed by 0 bases and J by 3 bases, leaving 8 bases between them. Here the CDR3 reads CASSIDLVEETQYF. DNA of the CDR3: TGTGCCAGTAGTATAGATCTTGTGGAAGAGACCCAGTACTTC.

V and J are TRBV6-2 or TRBV6-3 and TRBJ2-1; the match to TRBD2 covers 11 bases. This CDR3 has 18 amino acids. With V trimmed by 0 bases and J by 6 bases, 10 bases remained unmatched. Germline V gene data show CDR1 as MNHEY and CDR2 as SVGEGT. The CDR3 coding sequence is TGTGCCAGCAGTTACTCGGCAGGTCTAGCGGGAGGCCCCAATGAGCAGTTCTTC. This translates into CASSYSAGLAGGPNEQFF.

As regards this clonotype: A much larger clone sits a single nucleotide away, making a read error possible. The V call is TRBV18, the J call TRBJ2-7; D uncertain. Trimming took off 4 bases at V and 2 bases at J, with 9 bases between the two ends. The CDR3 is 13 amino acids. Per germline, CDR1 KGHSH and CDR2 LQKENI. The CDR3 region is CASSRAIAYEQYF. The CDR3 DNA is TGTGCCAGCTCACGGGCTATCGCCTACGAGCAGTACTTC.

The V and J genes are TRBV9 and TRBJ1-3; 7 bases fit TRBD1. From germline, CDR1 is SGDLS and CDR2 YYNGEE. The CDR3 has 15 amino acids. V was pared by 2 bases and J by 0 bases, with 2 bases of the junction left unmatched. CDR3 in DNA: TGTGCCAGCAGCGTCGGACAGGCCTCTGGAAACACCATATATTTT. Protein: CASSVGQASGNTIYF.

This clonotype came up a few times. The rearrangement uses TRBV7-2 and TRBJ2-1; D remains ambiguous. The CDR3 has 16 amino acids. Germline CDR1 reads SGHTA; CDR2 reads FQGNSA. Deletions cut 2 bases from V and 3 bases from J, with 14 bases between. The CDR3 sequence: CASSLRRDLDYNEQFF. CDR3 nucleotides: TGTGCCAGCAGCTTACGTAGGGATCTAGACTACAATGAGCAGTTCTTC.

This clonotype came up a few times. The chain uses TRBV6-1 and TRBJ1-1; perhaps TRBD1 as D (6 bases). This CDR3 region has 14 residues. Deletions cut 6 bases from V and 1 base from J, with 12 bases between. Germline loops: CDR1 MNHNS, CDR2 SASEGT. The CDR3 coding sequence is TGTGCCAGCAGCCCTGAGACAGGGAACACTGAAGCTTTCTTT. It specifies CASSPETGNTEAFF.

There are many counts of this clonotype. The gene calls are TRBV28 and TRBJ1-1; D unclear. This CDR3 comprises 12 residues. Trimming left V 2 bases short and J 7 bases short, with 8 bases between. Germline loops: CDR1 MDHEN, CDR2 SYDVKM. CDR3 DNA sequence: TGTGCCAGCAGTTTAGGGTCATATGAAGCTTTCTTT. This encodes CASSLGSYEAFF.